This TCR beta chain was documented in a study of tumor-infiltrating lymphocytes in oesophageal squamous cell carcinoma. This clonotype was counted many times. MiXCR was run by TCRdb on the PCR reads, yielding one entry per CDR3 protein. In the table there are 15,000 to 20,000 distinct CDR3 sequences, around 43% of which are singletons. The CDR3 is made up of 18 amino acids. Germline-derived CDR1 and CDR2 are MNHEY and SMNVEV (reference sequence). The sequenced material came from normal esophageal tissue next to the tumor. This rearrangement joins TRBV27 to TRBJ2-7; 11 bases agree with TRBD2. The J call may be wrong; the DNA end is better matched by TRBJ2-5. The TCR originated in a female donor with esophageal squamous cell carcinoma. The CDR3 DNA is TGTGCCAGCAGTTTACGAATGGTAGCGGGAGGGCCGAGGGAGACCCAGTACTTC. This translates into CASSLRMVAGGPRETQYF.